In its sample, the clone carrying this T cell receptor (beta chain) was seen many times. Authors of the study amplified TCR beta CDR3 regions from RNA transcripts. The study used the HTBI primer set for a first-round RT-PCR of the TCR CDR3. TCRdb ran MiXCR on the multiplex PCR reads and lists one entry per CDR3 protein. The sample includes roughly 840,000 distinct CDR3 sequences, 38% seen only once; the top ten take more than 7%. The data derive from a study of T cells in Graves' hyperthyroidism and ophthalmopathy. The CDR3 is 14 amino acids. J lost 7 bases, V lost 4 bases, and 6 bases had no gene match. CDR1 SNHLY and CDR2 FYNNEI come from the germline V gene.

This TCR came from a young man with Graves' hyperthyroidism. This chain uses TRBV2 with TRBJ1-5; the match to TRBD1 covers 8 bases. What was sequenced was blood. The CDR3: CASSVRQGRQPQHF. In DNA, the CDR3 is TGTGCCAGCAGTGTTAGACAGGGGAGGCAGCCCCAGCATTTT.